This is a list of T cell receptor beta chains from one sample in a study of patients and donors after allogeneic stem cell transplantation. TCRdb re-called the RT-PCR reads through MiXCR, storing one row per CDR3 protein. Here the sample spans about 200,000 distinct CDR3 sequences, around two fifths being singletons. The sequenced sample consisted of blood, either unsorted or a sorted T cell fraction (not recorded which). The receptor source for this set is a human donor who was either an allogeneic HSCT recipient or a stem cell or donor lymphocyte infusion donor (not recorded which). It is not recorded whose cells these are; they may come from a transplant donor. Each CDR3 is given with its conserved first and last residue. Fields, in order: J gene, D gene, V gene, clone size, CDR3 DNA, CDR3 protein. D genes are given only for firm matches. Some rows have no size entry. The others give once, few or many, or a class for an expanded clone.

J: TRBJ1-2
D: TRBD1
V: TRBV28
size: NA
DNA: TGTGCCAGCAGTTTTGGGGACAGTGAATTTTCTAACTATGGCTACACCTTC
CDR3: CASSFGDSEFSNYGYTF

J: TRBJ1-1
D: NA
V: TRBV12-3/TRBV12-4
size: few
DNA: TGTGCCAGCAGTGTACCGGGACATGTTGACCCAGACACTGAAGCTTTCTTT
CDR3: CASSVPGHVDPDTEAFF

J: TRBJ2-1
D: NA
V: TRBV27
size: NA
DNA: TGTGCCAGCAGTGCTGGACTACGTATAATAGAGCAGTTCTTC
CDR3: CASSAGLRIIEQFF

J: TRBJ1-2
D: TRBD1
V: TRBV5-6
size: few
DNA: TGTGCCAGCAGCTTGGAAGGGGGCGCTCGTGGCTACACCTTC
CDR3: CASSLEGGARGYTF

J: TRBJ2-1
D: TRBD1
V: TRBV7-8
size: NA
DNA: TGTGCCAGCAGATCCCCGATAGGACAGGGAGGTAGAAATGAGCAGTTCTTC
CDR3: CASRSPIGQGGRNEQFF

J: TRBJ1-6
D: NA
V: TRBV4-2
size: few
DNA: TGTGCCAGCAGCCGCGCGGTGGTCTCCTATAATTCACCCCTCCACTTT
CDR3: CASSRAVVSYNSPLHF

J: TRBJ1-6
D: NA
V: TRBV12-3/TRBV12-4
size: NA
DNA: TGTGCCAGCACCCCGGACAAAGCGAATTCACCCCTCCACTTT
CDR3: CASTPDKANSPLHF

J: TRBJ1-1
D: NA
V: TRBV7-9
size: few
DNA: TGTGCCAGCAGCTCCCAGAGGGCAGGGGCCCAAATGAACACTGAAGCTTTCTTT
CDR3: CASSSQRAGAQMNTEAFF

J: TRBJ1-2
D: TRBD1
V: TRBV7-6
size: few
DNA: TGTGCCAGCAGCCAAAGGACAGGGGAAGGCTACACCTTC
CDR3: CASSQRTGEGYTF

J: TRBJ2-7
D: NA
V: TRBV4-3
size: NA
DNA: TGCGCCAGCAGCCTAAAAGACAGGGAGGACGAGCAGTACTTC
CDR3: CASSLKDREDEQYF

J: TRBJ1-1
D: NA
V: TRBV12-3/TRBV12-4
size: many
DNA: TGTGCCAGCAGTTTTTCTGAGGCAGCAGAAGCTTTCTTT
CDR3: CASSFSEAAEAFF

J: TRBJ1-1
D: NA
V: TRBV12-3/TRBV12-4
size: few
DNA: TGTGCCAGCAGTTTATCACGAGGCCCGAACACTGAAGCTTTCTTT
CDR3: CASSLSRGPNTEAFF

J: TRBJ2-5
D: NA
V: TRBV7-9
size: NA
DNA: TGTGCCAGCAGCTTAACGACAGGCGGAGAGACCCAGTACTTC
CDR3: CASSLTTGGETQYF

J: TRBJ1-5
D: TRBD1
V: TRBV6-6
size: NA
DNA: TGTGCCAGCAGTTATCGACAGGGTGGACAGCCCCAGCATTTT
CDR3: CASSYRQGGQPQHF

J: TRBJ2-1
D: TRBD2
V: TRBV20-1
size: few
DNA: TGCAGTGCTAGAGGCGGGAGGGCCGTCGGGGACAATGAGCAGTTCTTC
CDR3: CSARGGRAVGDNEQFF

J: TRBJ2-3
D: NA
V: TRBV6-5
size: NA
DNA: TGTGCCAGCCTTTCAGCCAGGGCTGCAGATACGCAGTATTTT
CDR3: CASLSARAADTQYF

J: TRBJ2-1
D: NA
V: TRBV30
size: NA
DNA: TGTGCCTGGATGGCGTGGGAGGGGACAGGCCCCTACAATGAGCAGTTCTTC
CDR3: CAWMAWEGTGPYNEQFF

J: TRBJ1-2
D: TRBD1
V: TRBV6-2/TRBV6-3
size: NA
DNA: TGTGCCAGCAGTCCAGGGGGTTTCTATGGCTACACCTTC
CDR3: CASSPGGFYGYTF

J: TRBJ1-1
D: NA
V: TRBV6-5
size: NA
DNA: TGTGCCAGCAGTTCCCTAAGAGCCTTGAACACTGAAGCTTTCTTT
CDR3: CASSSLRALNTEAFF

J: TRBJ1-2
D: NA
V: TRBV29-1
size: NA
DNA: TGCAGCTCGGGAGAGGGTCATGGCTACACCTTC
CDR3: CSSGEGHGYTF

J: TRBJ2-7
D: TRBD1
V: TRBV20-1
size: NA
DNA: TGCAGTGCTAGAAGTAACTTGGGACAGGGGAAAGACGAGCAGTACTTC
CDR3: CSARSNLGQGKDEQYF

J: TRBJ1-2
D: NA
V: TRBV4-1
size: few
DNA: TGCGCCAGCAGCCAAGATGCCCCGGGGCCTGGCTACACCTTC
CDR3: CASSQDAPGPGYTF

J: TRBJ1-1
D: TRBD1
V: TRBV4-3
size: many
DNA: TGCGCCAGCAGCCAAGATATCCGACAGGGAGATACTGAAGCTTTCTTT
CDR3: CASSQDIRQGDTEAFF

J: TRBJ1-1
D: TRBD1
V: TRBV2
size: NA
DNA: TGTGCCAGCAGGCGACAGGGAGCGAGCACTGAAGCTTTCTTT
CDR3: CASRRQGASTEAFF

J: TRBJ1-3
D: NA
V: TRBV15
size: NA
DNA: TGTACCACCAGCAGAGATCACCCCGGCGGAAACACCATATATTTT
CDR3: CTTSRDHPGGNTIYF

J: TRBJ2-5
D: NA
V: TRBV7-3
size: NA
DNA: TGTGCCAGCAGCTTAAACGGCGTACCCGGGGAGACCCAGTACTTC
CDR3: CASSLNGVPGETQYF

J: TRBJ1-5
D: TRBD1
V: TRBV12-3/TRBV12-4
size: NA
DNA: TGTGCCAGCAGTCCACACCAGGGGGCCGGCAATCAGCCCCAGCATTTT
CDR3: CASSPHQGAGNQPQHF

J: TRBJ1-2
D: NA
V: TRBV7-3
size: NA
DNA: TGTGCCAGCAGCTTAACGGGCAGGGGAGACTATGGCTACACCTTC
CDR3: CASSLTGRGDYGYTF

J: TRBJ1-2
D: NA
V: TRBV9
size: few
DNA: TGTGCCAGCAGCGTAGCGGGAACAGCTAACTATGGCTACACCTTC
CDR3: CASSVAGTANYGYTF

J: TRBJ2-7
D: TRBD2
V: TRBV4-1
size: NA
DNA: TGCGCCAGCAGCCAACCCACTAGCGGGAGGGCCTCCTACGAGCAGTACTTC
CDR3: CASSQPTSGRASYEQYF

J: TRBJ1-5
D: NA
V: TRBV27
size: NA
DNA: TGTGCCAGCCGTCCGGGGGTTAGCAATCAGCCCCAGCATTTT
CDR3: CASRPGVSNQPQHF

J: TRBJ2-5
D: NA
V: TRBV5-6
size: NA
DNA: TGTGCCAGCAGCTTACAGACAGGACAAGAGACCCAGTACTTC
CDR3: CASSLQTGQETQYF

J: TRBJ2-7
D: NA
V: TRBV12-3/TRBV12-4
size: NA
DNA: TGTGCCAGCAGTTCGGGCAGGACCTACGAGCAGTACTTC
CDR3: CASSSGRTYEQYF

J: TRBJ1-2
D: NA
V: TRBV5-1
size: few
DNA: TGCGCCAGCAGCTTGGTCCGCCCCCTGGGGAACTATGGCTACACCTTC
CDR3: CASSLVRPLGNYGYTF

J: TRBJ2-7
D: NA
V: TRBV5-1
size: NA
DNA: TGCGCCAGCAGCGGAGACATCTACGAGCAGTACTTC
CDR3: CASSGDIYEQYF

J: TRBJ2-7
D: NA
V: TRBV21-1
size: NA
DNA: TGTGCCAGCAGCAAAGCAGGGATCTCCTACGAGCAGTACTTC
CDR3: CASSKAGISYEQYF

J: TRBJ2-1
D: TRBD1
V: TRBV24-1
size: NA
DNA: TGTGCCACCAGGGGGACAGGGGAGAATGAGCAGTTCTTC
CDR3: CATRGTGENEQFF

J: TRBJ2-3
D: TRBD2
V: TRBV28
size: NA
DNA: TGTGCCAGCAGTCCACTAGCGGGAGGCCGCACAGATACGCAGTATTTT
CDR3: CASSPLAGGRTDTQYF

J: TRBJ2-3
D: NA
V: TRBV13
size: NA
DNA: TGTGCCAGCAGCCTTTCGGTCACAGATACGCAGTATTTT
CDR3: CASSLSVTDTQYF

J: TRBJ2-7
D: NA
V: TRBV28
size: few
DNA: TGTGCCAGCAGTCCCCCGGTGGGCTACGAGCAGTACTTC
CDR3: CASSPPVGYEQYF

J: TRBJ2-1
D: TRBD2
V: TRBV6-6
size: once
DNA: TGTGCCAGCAGCCTCCCTAGCGGGAGTGGGAATGAGCAGTTCTTC
CDR3: CASSLPSGSGNEQFF

J: TRBJ2-7
D: NA
V: TRBV27
size: NA
DNA: TGTGCCAGCAGTTTATCGAGCAGGGGTAACTCCTACGAGCAGTACTTC
CDR3: CASSLSSRGNSYEQYF

J: TRBJ2-7
D: NA
V: TRBV12-3/TRBV12-4
size: once
DNA: TGTGCCAGCAGTGTACCGGGGACATCCTACGAGCAGTACTTC
CDR3: CASSVPGTSYEQYF

J: TRBJ2-7
D: NA
V: TRBV5-6
size: few
DNA: TGTGCCAGCAGCTTGACGTTCCAGATTAGCTCCTACGAGCAGTACTTC
CDR3: CASSLTFQISSYEQYF

J: TRBJ2-7
D: NA
V: TRBV2
size: NA
DNA: TGTGCCAGCAGTGAATTGGCAGGGGTTTTGTACGAGCAGTACTTC
CDR3: CASSELAGVLYEQYF

J: TRBJ1-2
D: NA
V: TRBV29-1
size: NA
DNA: TGCAGCGTAGTGGACGGCGGCTACACCTTC
CDR3: CSVVDGGYTF

J: TRBJ2-3
D: NA
V: TRBV4-3
size: NA
DNA: TGCGCCAGCAGCCAAGCGGGAGCGGCCGATACGCAGTATTTT
CDR3: CASSQAGAADTQYF

J: TRBJ1-1
D: NA
V: TRBV5-6
size: few
DNA: TGTGCCAGCAGCTTGAGTTTAGGGTTGAACACTGAAGCTTTCTTT
CDR3: CASSLSLGLNTEAFF

J: TRBJ1-5
D: NA
V: TRBV20-1
size: NA
DNA: TGCAGTGCGGGACCTTATCAGCCCCAGCATTTT
CDR3: CSAGPYQPQHF

J: TRBJ2-3
D: TRBD2
V: TRBV9
size: NA
DNA: TGTGCCAGCAGCGCCGGGACTAGCGGGAGCGGCACAGATACGCAGTATTTT
CDR3: CASSAGTSGSGTDTQYF

J: TRBJ2-3
D: TRBD2
V: TRBV7-3
size: few
DNA: TGTGCCAGCAGCTCATCGGGCCTAGCGGAAGTTAGCACAGATACGCAGTATTTT
CDR3: CASSSSGLAEVSTDTQYF

J: TRBJ1-1
D: TRBD1
V: TRBV29-1
size: NA
DNA: TGCAGCGTTGTACAGGGGGGTGACACTGAAGCTTTCTTT
CDR3: CSVVQGGDTEAFF

J: TRBJ1-2
D: NA
V: TRBV4-1
size: few
DNA: TGCGCCAGCAGCCAAGGGACAGACTATGGCTACACCTTC
CDR3: CASSQGTDYGYTF

J: TRBJ1-5
D: NA
V: TRBV19
size: once
DNA: TGTGCCAGTAGTCTCGATTTAGGGCAGCCCCAGCATTTT
CDR3: CASSLDLGQPQHF

J: TRBJ1-1
D: TRBD1
V: TRBV5-1
size: NA
DNA: TGCGCCAGCAGCACCTTCCGGGACAGGGGGAACACTGAAGCTTTCTTT
CDR3: CASSTFRDRGNTEAFF

J: TRBJ1-1
D: TRBD1
V: TRBV12-3/TRBV12-4
size: NA
DNA: TGTGCCAGCAGCCAATCAGGGGGGGCGCGTGAAGCTTTCTTT
CDR3: CASSQSGGAREAFF

J: TRBJ1-3
D: NA
V: TRBV5-1
size: NA
DNA: TGCGCCAGCAGCTTGGGTTTGGCCAGAATCTCTGGAAACACCATATATTTT
CDR3: CASSLGLARISGNTIYF

J: TRBJ2-1
D: TRBD2
V: TRBV5-8
size: NA
DNA: TGTGCCAGCAGCTTGTGGCGGACTAGCGCTGAGCAGTTCTTC
CDR3: CASSLWRTSAEQFF

J: TRBJ2-3
D: TRBD2
V: TRBV5-1
size: many
DNA: TGCGCCAGCGGTCCGGGACTAGCGACAGATACGCAGTATTTT
CDR3: CASGPGLATDTQYF

J: TRBJ1-1
D: NA
V: TRBV12-3/TRBV12-4
size: few
DNA: TGTGCCAGCCGCCCGCCGGGGAGGACTGAAGCTTTCTTT
CDR3: CASRPPGRTEAFF